Below are 27 T cell receptor beta chains sequenced from a single sample in a study of blood T cell repertoires in COVID-19. This table comes from immunoSEQ multiplex PCR, and its TCRdb copy is limited to in-frame clones, with some not included. The sample lists 250,000 to 300,000 clones, about nine tenths occurring once. Sequenced: peripheral blood. Receptors originate from a woman in her thirties with COVID-19, enrolled during active disease.

This clone was picked up one time. V gene TRBV25-1 combines with J gene TRBJ2-1; D call uncertain. CDR1 and CDR2 from the germline V gene are MGHDK and SYGVNS. This CDR3 spans 15 amino acids. Trimming took 3 bases from V and 1 from J, leaving 10 bases between them. The chain's CDR3 is CASSEAGASYNEQFF. In nucleotides, the CDR3 is TGTGCCAGCAGTGAGGCAGGTGCTTCCTACAATGAGCAGTTCTTC. Complete variable domain (other parts from reference TRBV25-1 and TRBJ2-1): EADIYQTPRYLVIGTGKKITLECSQTMGHDKMYWYQQDPGMELHLIHYSYGVNSTEKGDLSSESTVSRIRTEHFPLTLESARPSHTSQYLCASSEAGASYNEQFFGPGTRLTVL.

The gene calls are TRBV28 and TRBJ1-2; D perhaps matches TRBD1 (5 bases). V was shortened by 2 bases and J by 8 bases, with 21 bases between the two germline ends. CDR3 length: 16 residues. Looked up from germline, CDR1 is MDHEN and CDR2 is SYDVKM. CDR3 bases: TGTGCCAGCAGTTTAGGCCTCCGGGGGGGGACGGGAGGCTACACCTTC. This codes for CASSLGLRGGTGGYTF.

The chain couples TRBV29-1 to TRBJ1-1; 7 bases align to TRBD1. Germline lookup yields CDR1 SQVTM and CDR2 ANQGSEA. Trimming took 4 bases from V and 0 from J; bases not matched to a gene: 5. This CDR3 has 14 amino acids. The CDR3 loop reads CSVGKGQLNTEAFF. The CDR3 DNA sequence: TGCAGCGTTGGTAAGGGACAGCTGAACACTGAAGCTTTCTTT.

The V call is TRBV2, the J call TRBJ1-5, with 9 nucleotides matching TRBD1. V dropped 2 bases and J dropped 11; count of bases not matched to a gene: 4. Germline assignment: CDR1 SNHLY and CDR2 FYNNEI. CDR3 size: 13 residues. The CDR3 DNA follows: TGTGCCAGCAGTGAAACCGGACAGGGGACCCAGCATTTT. Encoded protein: CASSETGQGTQHF. Full variable domain (rest looked up from reference TRBV2 and TRBJ1-5): EPEVTQTPSHQVTQMGQEVILRCVPISNHLYFYWYRQILGQKVEFLVSFYNNEISEKSEIFDDQFSVERPDGSNFTLKIRSTKLEDSAMYFCASSETGQGTQHFGDGTRLSIL.

This clone was observed a few times. The chain joins TRBV9 to TRBJ2-1; tentative D call: TRBD2 (5 bases). V was trimmed by 2 bases and J by 7 bases, leaving 10 bases between them. Per the germline V gene, CDR1 is SGDLS and CDR2 is YYNGEE. CDR3 size: 13 residues. This CDR3 is CASSVSVRNEQFF. As DNA, the CDR3 is TGTGCCAGCAGCGTTAGCGTTCGGAATGAGCAGTTCTTC. The entire variable domain, with the rest obtained from reference TRBV9 and TRBJ2-1, is as follows: DSGVTQTPKHLITATGQRVTLRCSPRSGDLSVYWYQQSLDQGLQFLIQYYNGEERAKGNILERFSAQQFPDLHSELNLSSLELGDSALYFCASSVSVRNEQFFGPGTRLTVL.

The CDR3 protein is CASSQEQAWYEQYF. The CDR3 coding sequence is TGCGCCAGCAGCCAAGAACAGGCTTGGTACGAGCAGTACTTC. V usage is TRBV4-3 and J usage is TRBJ2-7; a possible D gene is TRBD1 (5 bases). This CDR3 spans 14 amino acids. Germline values: CDR1 LGHNA, CDR2 YSLEER. V was clipped by 0 bases and J by 4 bases, with 10 bases between them.

This chain joins TRBV10-1 and TRBJ2-5; tentatively, D is TRBD2 (5 bases). V was pared by 3 bases and J by 2 bases, with 16 bases between. The CDR3 has 16 residues. Per germline, CDR1 WNHNN and CDR2 SYGVQD (reference sequence). CDR3 loop: CASSDSSGILQETQYF. The CDR3 bases are TGCGCCAGCAGTGATTCTTCCGGGATATTGCAAGAGACCCAGTACTTC.

The rearrangement links TRBV10-2 to TRBJ2-7, with 7 bases that match TRBD2. With 6 bases clipped from V and 0 bases from J, the junction kept 11 bases outside the gene matches. From germline, CDR1 is WSHSY and CDR2 SAAADI. The CDR3 spans 16 residues. The CDR3 nucleotides are TGCGCCAGCAGGGCCGTGGGGGGAGGGATCTCCTACGAGCAGTACTTC. Translating gives CASRAVGGGISYEQYF.

This clone was picked up a small number of times. The chain employs TRBV2 and TRBJ1-1, with D unresolved. The germline gives CDR1 SNHLY, CDR2 FYNNEI. Trimming left V 4 bases short and J 4 bases short, with 16 bases between. The CDR3 has 15 amino acids. The CDR3 DNA reads TGTGCCAGCAGTGGACCGAGCGGCCTGAGCACTGAAGCTTTCTTT. Translating gives CASSGPSGLSTEAFF.

This clone was seen only once. V usage is TRBV2 and J usage is TRBJ1-5, with D tentatively TRBD1 (6 bases). CDR3 length: 14 amino acids. Per germline, CDR1 SNHLY and CDR2 FYNNEI. V shed 6 bases and J shed 4 bases, with 13 bases lying between them. The CDR3 loop reads CASSPRGMNQPQHF. The CDR3 DNA reads as TGTGCCAGCAGCCCCAGGGGTATGAATCAGCCCCAGCATTTT.

The V gene is TRBV6-1, the J gene TRBJ1-5, with no clear D. Trimming pared 0 bases from V and 2 bases from J, leaving 14 bases between. Germline lookup yields CDR1 MNHNS and CDR2 SASEGT. The CDR3 is 17 amino acids. The CDR3 is CASSEASGGKGNQPQHF. Here the CDR3 DNA reads TGTGCCAGCAGTGAAGCGTCGGGAGGGAAAGGCAATCAGCCCCAGCATTTT.

This clone was recorded once. Compared with germline, one end of the junction differs, possibly owing to a read error. The chain uses TRBV2 and TRBJ2-7, with D possibly matching TRBD2 (5 bases). The CDR3 length is 11 residues. Germline CDR1 is SNHLY and CDR2 is FYNNEI. The CDR3 sequence is CASSVPPRTSF. The CDR3 DNA follows: TGTGCCAGCAGTGTGCCCCCGAGGACTTCCTTC.

The chain recombines TRBV30 with TRBJ2-3; D not certain. Trimming stripped 0 bases from V and 4 bases from J, with 5 bases between. The V gene's germline CDR1 is GTSNPN and CDR2 SVGIG (reference sequence). CDR3 length equals 12 residues. The CDR3 region is CAWSVRADTQYF. The CDR3 nucleotides read TGTGCCTGGAGTGTACGGGCAGATACGCAGTATTTT.

J is TRBJ1-2 and V is TRBV28, with a possible D match to TRBD1 (6 bases). From germline, CDR1 is MDHEN and CDR2 SYDVKM. The CDR3 loop spans 15 amino acids. Trimming removed 6 bases from V and 4 bases from J, with 18 bases in between. For the CDR3, the DNA is TGTGCCAGCAGATACGCCAAGGGGACAATCTATGGCTACACCTTC. Translating it yields CASRYAKGTIYGYTF.

The gene calls are TRBV4-1 and TRBJ2-7; 8 positions match TRBD1. From germline, CDR1 is MGHRA and CDR2 YSYEKL. The CDR3 consists of 14 residues. The ends lost 5 bases at V and 7 bases at J; junction bases unmatched: 10. Here the CDR3 DNA reads TGCGCCAGCAGCGAAAGGGACAGGTCCTTGGAGCAGTACTTC. Its translation: CASSERDRSLEQYF.

The sample holds one count of this clone. The rearrangement uses TRBV30 and TRBJ1-1; TRBD1 agrees at 7 bases. Trimming cost V 5 bases and J 6 bases; bases outside gene matches: 9. Looked up from germline, CDR1 is GTSNPN and CDR2 is SVGIG (reference sequence). This CDR3 spans 13 amino acids. CDR3 in DNA: TGTGCCTGGTACAGGGGATGGAGCGCTGAAGCTTTCTTT. Amino acids: CAWYRGWSAEAFF.

CDR3 bases: TGTGCCAGCAGGAGGGAGGTAAACTACGAGCAGTACTTC. It yields the protein CASRREVNYEQYF. The chain combines TRBV28 with TRBJ2-7, with D maybe TRBD2 (6 bases). The germline V and J ends were trimmed by 6 bases and 3 bases, with 12 bases remaining between them. This CDR3 is built from 13 residues. Germline lookup yields CDR1 MDHEN and CDR2 SYDVKM.

To note about this clone: The sample carries other DNA sequences with the same CDR3. J is TRBJ2-1 and V is TRBV9, with 10 bases identical to TRBD2. Looked up from germline, CDR1 is SGDLS and CDR2 is YYNGEE. The V segment lost 4 bases and the J segment 0 bases; nucleotides outside the gene matches: 1. The CDR3 loop spans 15 amino acids. The chain's CDR3 is CASSPSGSSYNEQFF. CDR3 sequence (DNA): TGTGCCAGCAGCCCTAGCGGGAGCTCCTACAATGAGCAGTTCTTC.

The rearrangement uses TRBV28 and TRBJ1-2; D may be TRBD1 (6 bases). CDR1 is MDHEN, CDR2 SYDVKM, per germline. The CDR3 consists of 12 residues. V was shortened by 3 bases and J by 4 bases, with 6 bases between the two germline ends. The CDR3, as DNA: TGTGCCAGCAGTTTGACAGGCTATGGCTACACCTTC. Translation: CASSLTGYGYTF.

V gene TRBV2 combines with J gene TRBJ1-6, with D hard to call. Germline values: CDR1 SNHLY, CDR2 FYNNEI. V was trimmed by 6 bases and J by 1 base, leaving 7 bases between them. The CDR3 extends over 14 amino acids. Here the CDR3 reads CASRPGSYNSPLHF. The CDR3 DNA reads as TGTGCCAGCAGGCCCGGTTCCTATAATTCACCCCTCCACTTT.

J is TRBJ2-2 and V is TRBV5-1, with 7 nucleotides matching TRBD1. The germline V gene has CDR1 SGHRS and CDR2 YFSETQ. The CDR3 sequence is 16 residues long. V lost 2 bases to trimming and J lost 0 bases; unmatched junction nucleotides: 4. CDR3 nucleotides: TGCGCCAGCAGCTTCTTTCAGGGGGCGAACACCGGGGAGCTGTTTTTT. This translates into CASSFFQGANTGELFF.

The chain combines TRBV10-2 with TRBJ1-5; D uncertain. CDR3 size: 13 residues. CDR1 and CDR2 (germline): WSHSY, SAAADI. V lost 6 bases, J lost 5 bases, and 11 bases lay in between. The CDR3 sequence: CASRRGVDQPQHF. CDR3 DNA sequence: TGCGCCAGCAGGCGGGGAGTAGATCAGCCCCAGCATTTT.

The genes are TRBV5-6 and TRBJ2-1; TRBD2 matches at 7 bases. Germline V gene sequence: CDR1 SGHDT, CDR2 YYEEEE. This CDR3 is 16 amino acids long. Losses at the gene ends were 3 bases for V and 0 bases for J; bases not matched to a gene: 6. CDR3 sequence: CASSSWGGSSYNEQFF. CDR3 sequence (DNA): TGTGCCAGCAGCTCGTGGGGCGGGAGCTCCTACAATGAGCAGTTCTTC.

The chain uses TRBV11-2 and TRBJ1-2, with 7 bases matching TRBD1. Germline V gene lookup returns CDR1 SGHAT and CDR2 FQNNGV. V trimming: 5 bases; J trimming: 4 bases; junction bases outside the gene matches: 4. The CDR3 is 13 amino acids. The CDR3 protein is CASSTTGVYGYTF. CDR3 coding DNA: TGTGCCAGCAGCACTACAGGGGTCTATGGCTACACCTTC.

This sequence joins TRBV5-4 and TRBJ2-3; TRBD2 is a possible D gene (6 bases). This CDR3 has 14 amino acids. The germline V gene has CDR1 SGHNT and CDR2 YYREEE (reference sequence). Trimming took 3 bases from V and 5 from J, leaving 13 bases between them. The CDR3 protein is CASSSLGGGDTQYF. In nucleotides, the CDR3 is TGTGCCAGCAGCTCGTTGGGAGGAGGAGATACGCAGTATTTT.

The chain has TRBV28 and TRBJ1-5; TRBD1 aligns across 7 bases. V lost 2 bases, J lost 2 bases, and 3 bases stayed unmatched. Germline CDR1 MDHEN, CDR2 SYDVKM. The CDR3 is 15 amino acids. The CDR3 protein is CASSLIRGGNQPQHF. The CDR3 DNA is TGTGCCAGCAGTTTAATCAGGGGGGGCAATCAGCCCCAGCATTTT.

The V gene is TRBV6-5, the J gene TRBJ2-7; 12 bases agree with TRBD2. Germline CDR1 and CDR2: MNHEY and SVGAGI. The CDR3 runs 14 residues. The ends lost 6 bases at V and 7 bases at J; junction bases unmatched: 7. CDR3 in DNA: TGTGCCAGCAGGAGGACTAGCGGGACTGGGGAGCAGTACTTC. Translating it yields CASRRTSGTGEQYF.